This TCR beta chain was identified in a study of blood T cell repertoires in COVID-19. CDR3 size: 15 residues. V shed 4 bases and J 9 bases; nucleotides not matched to a gene: 14. Per germline, CDR1 GTSNPN and CDR2 SVGIG (reference sequence). Sequenced by immunoSEQ multiplex PCR; TCRdb stores in-frame clones only, minus some. The sample includes some 460,000 clones, around 87% seen only once; the top ten take about 0.7%. Recruits, aged about 18 to 89 years, lived in under 25 US areas. Participant-given clinical history determined each cohort assignment. What the recovered Cohort 3 donors had was two negative PCRs, clearance, or symptom resolution.

This TCR derives from a woman in her late teens or twenties who had recovered from COVID-19. The specimen was PBMCs or T cells enriched from blood (not recorded which). The rearrangement uses TRBV30 and TRBJ2-3; 9 positions agree with TRBD2. CDR3: CAWTSTASGAGTQYF. The DNA of the CDR3 is TGTGCCTGGACCTCGACGGCTAGCGGGGCCGGCACGCAGTATTTT.